One sample yielded the 2 T cell receptor beta chains listed below, sequenced in a study of PD-L1 blockade in urothelial cancer. Time point here: peripheral blood 6 weeks after treatment start. Sequencing was performed with immunoSEQ multiplex PCR; in TCRdb, only in-frame clones are kept and a portion is missing. The repertoire holds 120,000 or so clones, with about 84% as singletons. This sample comprised PBMCs, obtained around atezolizumab (anti-PD-L1) treatment. These receptors were collected from a man between 45 and 60 years old with urothelial cancer.

This chain links TRBV18 with TRBJ2-1; D gene unclear. Germline values: CDR1 KGHSH, CDR2 LQKENI. The CDR3 consists of 13 residues. V was shortened by 3 bases and J by 8 bases, with 11 bases between the two germline ends. The DNA of the CDR3 is TGTGCCAGCTCACCCCGTGTTCGAGATGAGCAGTTCTTC. Protein product: CASSPRVRDEQFF. The full variable domain, its missing parts supplied by reference TRBV18 and TRBJ2-1, is NAGVMQNPRHLVRRRGQEARLRCSPMKGHSHVYWYRQLPEEGLKFMVYLQKENIIDESGMPKERFSAEFPKEGPSILRIQQVVRGDSAAYFCASSPRVRDEQFFGPGTRLTVL.

This chain links TRBV5-6 with TRBJ1-6; D is perhaps TRBD1 (6 bases). Germline lookup yields CDR1 SGHDT and CDR2 YYEEEE. This CDR3 has 15 residues. V was trimmed by 1 base and J by 6 bases, leaving 11 bases between them. Here the CDR3 DNA reads TGTGCCAGCAGCTTGCGGGGGGCCTCTAATTCACCCCTCCACTTT. Translation gives CASSLRGASNSPLHF.